These T cell receptor beta chains were read from a single sample in a study of T cell clusters in autoimmune cytopenias. After re-calling the multiplex PCR reads, TCRdb lists one entry per CDR3 protein, DNA absent. The sample table includes over 6,000 distinct CDR3 sequences. These data were likewise used in another study, on T cell repertoires in aging, cancer and after chemotherapy.

The specimen sequenced was peripheral blood. The receptors here all came from a human donor in good health. The CDR3 runs from the conserved cysteine through the conserved F or W. Only part of the rows carry a size: once, few, many, or a class if the clone is expanded.

J gene | clone size | V gene | CDR3 protein
TRBJ1-2 | . | TRBV6-6 | CASSPTVNYGYTF
TRBJ2-2 | . | TRBV5-4 | CASSSGGFAGLPVRELFF
TRBJ1-1 | . | TRBV19 | CASSSGTGGGGTEAFF
TRBJ1-4 | . | TRBV7-6 | CASSPRINEKLFF
TRBJ1-2 | . | TRBV19 | CASSIDATGYTF
TRBJ2-1 | medium-sized | TRBV6-6 | CASSYLGQGRVVEQFF
TRBJ1-5 | medium-sized | TRBV19 | CASSILSNSNQPQHF
TRBJ2-3 | . | TRBV11-1 | CASSFPPAGGQEDTQYF
TRBJ2-1 | medium-sized | TRBV11-1 | CASSLGTSGGTYNEQFF
TRBJ2-2 | . | TRBV24-1 | CATSDQDPTGELFF
TRBJ1-1 | . | TRBV27 | CASSFGTGNTEAFF
TRBJ2-2 | medium-sized | TRBV19 | CASSTTGDNTGELFF
TRBJ2-1 | . | TRBV6-4 | CASSDSGLAGGRYNEQFF
TRBJ2-5 | . | TRBV5-4 | CASHSREGGETQYF
TRBJ2-5 | . | TRBV12-3/TRBV12-4 | CASASGAARGYQETQYF
TRBJ2-1 | medium-sized | TRBV5-6 | CASSTEPSGLNNEQFF
TRBJ2-6 | medium-sized | TRBV19 | CATVGGFGANVLTF
TRBJ2-2 | . | TRBV10-2 | CASSSSGGANGELFF
TRBJ1-4 | . | TRBV6-1 | CASSMGHSNEKLFF
TRBJ2-2 | . | TRBV12-3/TRBV12-4 | CASILVWAGELFF
TRBJ1-2 | . | TRBV7-6 | CASSLAKGSYGYTF
TRBJ1-2 | medium-sized | TRBV6-5 | CASSTDRSNYGYTF
TRBJ2-1 | . | TRBV19 | CASRAVEGGTSEQFF
TRBJ2-1 | medium-sized | TRBV6-5 | CASTPGTSGVSEQFF
TRBJ2-1 | . | TRBV24-1 | CATSDSWGHNEQFF
TRBJ2-7 | medium-sized | TRBV19 | CASSMATDYSYEQYF
TRBJ2-2 | . | TRBV5-4 | CASSLAGTGATGELFF
TRBJ2-2 | medium-sized | TRBV19 | CASTIGTGVTGELFF
TRBJ2-3 | medium-sized | TRBV6-2/TRBV6-3 | CASRPSGGATDTQYF
TRBJ1-2 | medium-sized | TRBV19 | CASSITDRYGYTF
TRBJ2-3 | medium-sized | TRBV30 | CAWSMAGSDTQYF
TRBJ1-2 | . | TRBV6-1 | CASSPRAAGVGYTF
TRBJ1-3 | . | TRBV7-6 | CASLARGGSGNTIYF
TRBJ2-7 | . | TRBV27 | CASSLGTLYEQYF
TRBJ2-3 | medium-sized | TRBV6-1 | CASTGLAGGVDTQYF
TRBJ2-1 | medium-sized | TRBV6-6 | CASRQGPYNEQFF
TRBJ2-1 | medium-sized | TRBV6-2/TRBV6-3 | CASRTQGGSYNEQFF
TRBJ2-1 | medium-sized | TRBV19 | CASSLAGARGNEQFF
TRBJ2-2 | medium-sized | TRBV5-6 | CASSLDTGELFF
TRBJ1-5 | . | TRBV6-2/TRBV6-3 | CASSYSSGDLGPQHF
TRBJ2-1 | . | TRBV5-5 | CASSRREDKNEQFF
TRBJ1-5 | . | TRBV6-6 | CASSERGIQPQHF
TRBJ1-6 | . | TRBV5-4 | CASSLAGAQNSPLHF
TRBJ2-2 | . | TRBV6-2/TRBV6-3 | CAIIRDRDFAGELFF
TRBJ2-7 | . | TRBV6-1 | CASSFSPDNYEQYF
TRBJ2-1 | . | TRBV6-4 | CASSQRGATYNEQFF
TRBJ1-1 | . | TRBV19 | CASRGRLNTEAFF
TRBJ2-1 | . | TRBV6-4 | CASSDSASGGDEQFF
TRBJ2-6 | medium-sized | TRBV7-2 | CASKYGEWGSGANVLTF
TRBJ2-1 | medium-sized | TRBV5-4 | CASEPRGGVYNEQFF
TRBJ1-6 | . | TRBV6-5 | CASGGTNNSPLHF
TRBJ1-2 | . | TRBV5-6 | CASSSSGAGYTF